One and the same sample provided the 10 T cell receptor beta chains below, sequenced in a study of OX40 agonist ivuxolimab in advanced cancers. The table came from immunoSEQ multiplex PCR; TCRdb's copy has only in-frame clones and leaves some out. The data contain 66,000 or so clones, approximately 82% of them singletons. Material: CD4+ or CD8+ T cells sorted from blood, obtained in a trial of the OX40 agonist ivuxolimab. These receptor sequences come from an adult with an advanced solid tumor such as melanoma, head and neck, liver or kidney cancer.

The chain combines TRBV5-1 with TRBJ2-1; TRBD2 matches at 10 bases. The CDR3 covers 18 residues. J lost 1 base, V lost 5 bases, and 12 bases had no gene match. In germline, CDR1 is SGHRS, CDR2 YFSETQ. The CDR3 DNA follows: TGCGCCAGCAGTCGTACTAGCGGGGCGGGGGTTTCCTACAATGAGCAGTTCTTC. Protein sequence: CASSRTSGAGVSYNEQFF.

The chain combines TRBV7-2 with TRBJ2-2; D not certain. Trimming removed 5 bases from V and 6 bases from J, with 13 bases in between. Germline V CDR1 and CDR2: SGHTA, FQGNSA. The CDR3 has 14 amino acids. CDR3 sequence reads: CASSPDPIAGELFF. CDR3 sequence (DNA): TGTGCCAGCAGCCCGGACCCCATAGCCGGGGAGCTGTTTTTT.

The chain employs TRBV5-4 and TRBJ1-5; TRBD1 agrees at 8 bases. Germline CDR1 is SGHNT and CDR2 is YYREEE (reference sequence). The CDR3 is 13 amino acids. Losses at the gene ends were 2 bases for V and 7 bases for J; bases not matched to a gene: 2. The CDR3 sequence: CASSLQGEQPQHF. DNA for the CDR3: TGTGCCAGCAGCTTACAGGGGGAGCAGCCCCAGCATTTT.

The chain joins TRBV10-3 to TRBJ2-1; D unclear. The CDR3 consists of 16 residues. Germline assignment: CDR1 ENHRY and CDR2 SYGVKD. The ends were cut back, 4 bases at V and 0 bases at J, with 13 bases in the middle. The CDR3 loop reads CAISVSSPSSYNEQFF. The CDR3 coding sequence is TGTGCCATCAGTGTTAGTAGCCCTAGCTCCTACAATGAGCAGTTCTTC.

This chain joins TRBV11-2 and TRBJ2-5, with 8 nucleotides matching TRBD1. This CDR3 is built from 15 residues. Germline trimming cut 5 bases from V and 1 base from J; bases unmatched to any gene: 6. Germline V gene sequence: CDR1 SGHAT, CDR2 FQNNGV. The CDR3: CASSPGGSPQETQYF. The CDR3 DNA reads TGTGCCAGCAGCCCAGGGGGCTCCCCCCAAGAGACCCAGTACTTC.

CDR3 protein: CASTLGGSYNEQFF. The CDR3 DNA follows: TGTGCCAGCACCCTAGGGGGGTCCTACAATGAGCAGTTCTTC. The V gene is TRBV9, the J gene TRBJ2-1; D may correspond to TRBD1 or TRBD2 (6 bases each). The germline V gene encodes CDR1 SGDLS and CDR2 YYNGEE. The CDR3 runs 14 residues. The V gene lost 6 bases and the J gene lost 1 base, with 11 bases spanning the gap.

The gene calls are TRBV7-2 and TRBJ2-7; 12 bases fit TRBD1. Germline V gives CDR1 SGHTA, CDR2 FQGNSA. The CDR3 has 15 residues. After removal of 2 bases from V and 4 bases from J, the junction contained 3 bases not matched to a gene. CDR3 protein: CASSLLGQGAYEQYF. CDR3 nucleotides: TGTGCCAGCAGCTTACTGGGACAGGGGGCGTACGAGCAGTACTTC.

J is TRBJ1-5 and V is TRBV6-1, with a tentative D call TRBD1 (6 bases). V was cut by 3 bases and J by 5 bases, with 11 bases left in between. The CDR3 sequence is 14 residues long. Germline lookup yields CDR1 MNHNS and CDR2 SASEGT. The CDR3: CASSEGGADQPQHF. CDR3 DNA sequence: TGTGCCAGCAGTGAGGGGGGGGCGGATCAGCCCCAGCATTTT.

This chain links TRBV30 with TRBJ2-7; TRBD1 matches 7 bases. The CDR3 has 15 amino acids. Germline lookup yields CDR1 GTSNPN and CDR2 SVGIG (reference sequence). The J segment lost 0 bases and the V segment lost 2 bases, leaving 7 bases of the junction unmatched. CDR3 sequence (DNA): TGTGCCTGGAGTAGGGGGTCAGGGGGCTCCTACGAGCAGTACTTC. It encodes CAWSRGSGGSYEQYF.

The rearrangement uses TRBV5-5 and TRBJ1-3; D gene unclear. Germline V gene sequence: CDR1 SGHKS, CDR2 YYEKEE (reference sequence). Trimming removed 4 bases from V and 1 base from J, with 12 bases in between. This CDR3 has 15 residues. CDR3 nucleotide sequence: TGTGCCAGCAGCACGGACGAGGATTCTGGAAACACCATATATTTT. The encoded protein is CASSTDEDSGNTIYF.